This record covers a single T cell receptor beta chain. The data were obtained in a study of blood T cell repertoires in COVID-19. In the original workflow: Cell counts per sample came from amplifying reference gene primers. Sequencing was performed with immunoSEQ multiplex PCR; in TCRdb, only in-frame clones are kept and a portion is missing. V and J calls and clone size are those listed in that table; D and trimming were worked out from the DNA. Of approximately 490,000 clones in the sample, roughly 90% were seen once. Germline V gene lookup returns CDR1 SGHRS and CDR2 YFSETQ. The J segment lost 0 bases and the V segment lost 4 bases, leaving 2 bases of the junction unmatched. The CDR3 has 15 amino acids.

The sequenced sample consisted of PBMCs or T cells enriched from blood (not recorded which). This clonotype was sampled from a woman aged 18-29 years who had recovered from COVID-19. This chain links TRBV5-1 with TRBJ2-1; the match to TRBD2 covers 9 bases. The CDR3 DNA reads TGCGCCAGCAGCCCTAGCGGGGACTCCTACAATGAGCAGTTCTTC. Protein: CASSPSGDSYNEQFF.